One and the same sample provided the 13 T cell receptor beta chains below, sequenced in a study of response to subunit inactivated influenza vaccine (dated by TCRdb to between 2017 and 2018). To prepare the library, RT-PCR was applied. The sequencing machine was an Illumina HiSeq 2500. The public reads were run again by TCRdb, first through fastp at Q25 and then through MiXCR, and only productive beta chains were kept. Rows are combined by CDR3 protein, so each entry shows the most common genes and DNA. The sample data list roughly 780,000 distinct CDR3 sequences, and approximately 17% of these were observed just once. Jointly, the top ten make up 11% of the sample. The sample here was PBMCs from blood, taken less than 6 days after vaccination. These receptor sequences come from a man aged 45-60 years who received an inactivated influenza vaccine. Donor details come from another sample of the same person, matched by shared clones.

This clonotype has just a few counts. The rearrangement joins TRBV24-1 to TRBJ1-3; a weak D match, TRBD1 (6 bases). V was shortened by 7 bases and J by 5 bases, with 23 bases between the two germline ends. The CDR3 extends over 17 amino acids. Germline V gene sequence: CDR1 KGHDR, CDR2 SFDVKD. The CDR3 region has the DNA TGTGCCACCAGCCATCAGAATCCATACAGGGATCGAAACACCATATATTTT. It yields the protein CATSHQNPYRDRNTIYF.

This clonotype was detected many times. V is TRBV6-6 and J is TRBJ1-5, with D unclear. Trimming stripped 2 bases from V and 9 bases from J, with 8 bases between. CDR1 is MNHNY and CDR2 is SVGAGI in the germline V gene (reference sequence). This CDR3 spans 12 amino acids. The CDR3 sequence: CASSYPRGPQHF. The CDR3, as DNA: TGTGCCAGCAGTTACCCACGAGGGCCCCAGCATTTT.

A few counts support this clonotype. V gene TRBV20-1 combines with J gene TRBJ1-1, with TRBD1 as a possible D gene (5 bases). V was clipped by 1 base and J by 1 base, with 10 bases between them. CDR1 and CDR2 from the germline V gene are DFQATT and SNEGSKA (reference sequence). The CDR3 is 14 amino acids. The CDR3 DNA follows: TGCAGTGCTAGAGCGGGACCCCCGAACACTGAAGCTTTCTTT. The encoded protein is CSARAGPPNTEAFF.

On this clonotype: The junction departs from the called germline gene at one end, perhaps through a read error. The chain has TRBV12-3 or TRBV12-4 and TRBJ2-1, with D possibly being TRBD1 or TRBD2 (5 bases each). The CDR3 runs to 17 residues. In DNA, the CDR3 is TGTGCCTGCAGCGCACTAGGGGCCCGGGGCTCCTACAATGAGCAGTTCTTC. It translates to CACSALGARGSYNEQFF.

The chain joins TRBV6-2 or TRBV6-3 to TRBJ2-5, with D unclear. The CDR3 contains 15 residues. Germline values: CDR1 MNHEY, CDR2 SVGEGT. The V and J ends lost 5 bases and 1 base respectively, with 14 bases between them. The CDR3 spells CASSQDPDFQETQYF. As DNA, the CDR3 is TGTGCCAGCAGTCAGGACCCTGACTTCCAAGAGACCCAGTACTTC.

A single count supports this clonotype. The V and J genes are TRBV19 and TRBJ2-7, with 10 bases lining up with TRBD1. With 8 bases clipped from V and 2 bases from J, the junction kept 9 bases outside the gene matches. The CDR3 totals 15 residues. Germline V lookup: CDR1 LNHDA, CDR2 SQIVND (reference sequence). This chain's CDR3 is CASQAGGTGAYEQYF. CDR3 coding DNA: TGTGCCAGTCAGGCGGGCGGGACAGGGGCCTACGAGCAGTACTTC.

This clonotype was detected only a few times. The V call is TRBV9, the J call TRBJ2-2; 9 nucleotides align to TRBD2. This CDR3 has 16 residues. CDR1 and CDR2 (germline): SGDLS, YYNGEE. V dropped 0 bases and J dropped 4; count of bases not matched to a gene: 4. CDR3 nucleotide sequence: TGTGCCAGCAGCGTAGAAGGTAGCGGGAGCACCGGGGAGCTGTTTTTT. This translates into CASSVEGSGSTGELFF.

In DNA, the CDR3 is TGCAGCGTTTTGGGGAAGCAGGACTATGGCTACACCTTC. Protein: CSVLGKQDYGYTF. The rearrangement joins TRBV29-1 to TRBJ1-2; D not resolved. Germline V CDR1 and CDR2: SQVTM, ANQGSEA. There are 13 residues in the CDR3. Between the trimmed V and J ends, which lost 5 bases and 3 bases, there was a span of 13 bases.

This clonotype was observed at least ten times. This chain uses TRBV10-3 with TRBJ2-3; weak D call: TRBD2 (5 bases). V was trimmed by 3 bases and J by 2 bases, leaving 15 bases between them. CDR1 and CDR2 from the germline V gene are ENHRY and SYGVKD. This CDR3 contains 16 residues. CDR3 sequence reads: CAISDGGPRVTDTQYF. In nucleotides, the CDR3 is TGTGCCATCAGTGATGGCGGGCCAAGAGTCACAGATACGCAGTATTTT.

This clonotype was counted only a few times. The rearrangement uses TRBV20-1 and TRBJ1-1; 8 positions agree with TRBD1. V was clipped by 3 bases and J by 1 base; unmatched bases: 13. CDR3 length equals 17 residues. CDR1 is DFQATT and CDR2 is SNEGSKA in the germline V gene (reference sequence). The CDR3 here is CSARGQEYLKGNTEAFF. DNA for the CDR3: TGCAGTGCTAGGGGACAGGAATACCTTAAGGGGAACACTGAAGCTTTCTTT.

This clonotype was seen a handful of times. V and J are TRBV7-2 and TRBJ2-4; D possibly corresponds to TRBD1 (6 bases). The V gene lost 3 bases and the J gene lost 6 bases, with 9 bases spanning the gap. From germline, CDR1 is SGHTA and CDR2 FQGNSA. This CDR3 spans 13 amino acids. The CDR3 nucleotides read TGTGCCAGCAGCTTTGGACAGTTAAACATTCAGTACTTC. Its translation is CASSFGQLNIQYF.

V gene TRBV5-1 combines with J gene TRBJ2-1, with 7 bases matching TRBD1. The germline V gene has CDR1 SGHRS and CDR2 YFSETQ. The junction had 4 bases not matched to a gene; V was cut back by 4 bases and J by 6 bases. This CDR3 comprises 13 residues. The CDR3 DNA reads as TGCGCCAGCAGCCAAAGGGACAGCAATGAGCAGTTCTTC. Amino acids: CASSQRDSNEQFF. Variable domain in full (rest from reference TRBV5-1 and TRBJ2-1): KAGVTQTPRYLIKTRGQQVTLSCSPISGHRSVSWYQQTPGQGLQFLFEYFSETQRNKGNFPGRFSGRQFSNSRSEMNVSTLELGDSALYLCASSQRDSNEQFFGPGTRLTVL.

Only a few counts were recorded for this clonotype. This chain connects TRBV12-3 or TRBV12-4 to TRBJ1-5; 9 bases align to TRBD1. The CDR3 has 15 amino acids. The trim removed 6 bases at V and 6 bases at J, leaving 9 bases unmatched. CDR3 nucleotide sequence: TGTGCCAGCAGCCGCGGGACAGGGTACGGTCAGCCCCAGCATTTT. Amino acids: CASSRGTGYGQPQHF.